This is a list of T cell receptor beta chains from one sample in a study of radiotherapy plus CTLA-4 blockade in lung cancer. Profiled with immunoSEQ multiplex PCR; TCRdb holds only in-frame clones, not every one. The table has 75,000 to 100,000 clones, roughly 74% seen once. This sample comprised peripheral blood, obtained from a patient treated with radiotherapy plus ipilimumab. All receptors derive from a human donor with non-small cell lung cancer who had a partial response to radiotherapy plus ipilimumab. Some clones in this sample may be carry-over from other donors' samples. The CDR3 runs from the conserved cysteine through the conserved F or W. The order of the fields is V gene, J gene, clone size, D gene, CDR3 DNA, CDR3 protein. D genes are given only for firm matches. Clone sizes are given selectively: once, few, many, or a class where the clone is expanded.

TRBV7-2	TRBJ2-1	few	TRBD2	TGTGCCAGCAGCTTAGCGTCGGGGGGGAGTTTTAAGTTCTTC	CASSLASGGSFKFF
TRBV19	TRBJ1-2	.	.	TGTGCCAGTAGCCTCACAGGGATCCAATATGGCTACACCTTC	CASSLTGIQYGYTF
TRBV30	TRBJ1-2	.	TRBD1	TGTGCCTGGAAGACAGGGGGGAAGTATGGCTACACCTTC	CAWKTGGKYGYTF
TRBV6-1	TRBJ2-1	.	TRBD1	TGTGCCAGCAGTGAAGGACAGGGGGGTGAGCAGTTCTTC	CASSEGQGGEQFF
TRBV11-2	TRBJ2-3	.	.	TGTGCCAGCAGCCTAGAGTTCGCGCTAGCATCCACAGATACGCAGTATTTT	CASSLEFALASTDTQYF
TRBV19	TRBJ1-2	few	.	TGTGCCAGTAGTATAACAGGGTCGGATGGCTACACCTTC	CASSITGSDGYTF
TRBV6-1	TRBJ2-3	.	.	TGTGCCAGCAGTTCAGACTGGCTGTTCACAGATACGCAGTATTTT	CASSSDWLFTDTQYF
TRBV25-1	TRBJ1-2	.	.	TGTGCCAGCAGTGAATCCTGGGAGGGCGGCTACACCTTC	CASSESWEGGYTF
TRBV27	TRBJ2-7	.	.	TGTGCCAGCAGTAACCTCATCCGGGGCGAGCAGTACTTC	CASSNLIRGEQYF
TRBV7-8	TRBJ1-2	.	.	TGTGCCAGCAGCCAGACAGTACTTGCTAACTATGGCTACACCTTC	CASSQTVLANYGYTF
TRBV19	TRBJ2-6	.	.	TGTGCCAGTAGCTCTTACTCTGGGGCCAACGTCCTGACTTTC	CASSSYSGANVLTF
TRBV7-8	TRBJ1-1	.	.	TGTGCCAGCAGCTTAGACGTACAACGGGGGACTTTCTTT	CASSLDVQRGTFF
TRBV6-5	TRBJ2-7	.	TRBD2	TGTGCCAGCAGTTACGGACGGGGGGTCTACGAGCAGTACTTC	CASSYGRGVYEQYF
TRBV7-2	TRBJ2-2	.	TRBD2	TGTGCCAGCAGCTCCTCCCTAGCGGGGAACACCGGGGAGCTGTTTTTT	CASSSSLAGNTGELFF
TRBV28	TRBJ2-7	.	TRBD1	TGTGCCAGCAGTAGAACGGGACAGATCTCCTACGAGCAGTACTTC	CASSRTGQISYEQYF
TRBV12-2	TRBJ1-1	.	.	TGTGCAAGTCGCTTAGCCTGTGCCCCCAAGTCGGGGGGCACTGAAGCTTTCTTT	CASRLACAPKSGGTEAFF
TRBV27	TRBJ2-3	.	TRBD1	TGTGCCAGCAGTCCCAGGGGGCCTAGCACAGATACGCAGTATTTT	CASSPRGPSTDTQYF
TRBV19	TRBJ2-1	.	TRBD2	TGTGCCAGTAGAACCAGCGGGGGGGCTAGGAATGAGCAGTTCTTC	CASRTSGGARNEQFF
TRBV6-1	TRBJ1-1	few	TRBD1	TGTGCCAGCAGTCGACAGGGTTCGTACACTGAAGCTTTCTTT	CASSRQGSYTEAFF
TRBV7-2	TRBJ2-5	.	.	TGTGCCAGCAGCCGAGACAGCTACCAAGAGACCCAGTACTTC	CASSRDSYQETQYF
TRBV7-2	TRBJ2-4	.	TRBD2	TGTGCCAGCAGCTTAGAGGGGACTAGCGGAAGAAACATTCAGTACTTC	CASSLEGTSGRNIQYF
TRBV5-6	TRBJ2-3	.	.	TGTGCCAGCAGCCTAGGTGACAGGGAGGCAGATACGCAGTATTTT	CASSLGDREADTQYF
TRBV9	TRBJ1-4	.	.	TGTGCCAGCAGCGCTCTTCCCGGGTTTCGGGAAAAACTGTTTTTT	CASSALPGFREKLFF
TRBV6-6	TRBJ1-1	once	.	TGTGCCAGCAGTCACAGGGCGATGAACACTGAAGCTTTCTTT	CASSHRAMNTEAFF
TRBV18	TRBJ2-7	.	TRBD1	TGTGCCAGCTCACCTGGACAGGGGCCCTACGAGCAGTACTTC	CASSPGQGPYEQYF
TRBV11-2	TRBJ1-1	.	TRBD1	TGTGCCAGCAGCTTAGTCTTACAGGGGAGCACTGAAGCTTTCTTT	CASSLVLQGSTEAFF
TRBV6-1	TRBJ2-7	.	.	TGTGCCAGCAGTGAAGTTGGCCCCCGGGGAGAGCAGTACTTC	CASSEVGPRGEQYF
TRBV19	TRBJ2-3	.	.	TGTGCCAGTAGGGCCAGGGCCCTCACAGATACGCAGTATTTT	CASRARALTDTQYF
TRBV6-5	TRBJ1-1	few	.	TGTGCCAGCAGTTACTCCCGGGTGAGAGATACTGAAGCTTTCTTT	CASSYSRVRDTEAFF
TRBV5-4	TRBJ1-4	few	.	TGTGCCAGCAGCCCGACAGCAACTAATGAAAAACTGTTTTTT	CASSPTATNEKLFF
TRBV7-6	TRBJ2-5	once	.	TGTGCCAGCAGCTTAGGGACAGCCCGAGAGACCCAGTACTTC	CASSLGTARETQYF
TRBV2	TRBJ2-7	.	TRBD2	TGTGCCAGCAGTGATATTTGGGACTACTCCTACGAGCAGTACTTC	CASSDIWDYSYEQYF
TRBV5-1	TRBJ1-6	few	.	TGCGCCAGCAGCTTGGACAGATATAATTCACCCCTCCACTTT	CASSLDRYNSPLHF
TRBV28	TRBJ2-7	.	.	TGTGCCAGCAGATCCCGGTTCTACGAGCAGTACTTC	CASRSRFYEQYF
TRBV5-4	TRBJ1-3	.	TRBD1	TGTGCCAGCAGTCGACGACAGGGGGGAAACACCATATATTTT	CASSRRQGGNTIYF
TRBV28	TRBJ2-1	.	.	TGTGCCATCACACCCGCACCGTACAATGAGCAGTTCTTC	CAITPAPYNEQFF
TRBV5-1	TRBJ1-4	.	TRBD1	TGCGCCAGCAGCTTGAGAGGGACAGCTAATGAAAAACTGTTTTTT	CASSLRGTANEKLFF
TRBV7-2	TRBJ2-2	.	.	TGTGCCAGCAGCGCGTCGTCGAACACCGGGGAGCTGTTTTTT	CASSASSNTGELFF
TRBV10-2	TRBJ1-2	.	.	TGCGCCAGCAGTGATAGGGCGGGGGTTGACTATGGCTACACCTTC	CASSDRAGVDYGYTF
TRBV7-9	TRBJ2-5	.	TRBD1	TGTGCCAGCAGCTTAGGTTGGACAGGGCAAGAGACCCAGTACTTC	CASSLGWTGQETQYF
TRBV14	TRBJ1-1	.	.	TGTGCCAGCAGCCTGACAGGTGGGACTGAAGCTTTCTTT	CASSLTGGTEAFF
TRBV28	TRBJ1-6	.	TRBD1	TGTGCCAGCGACAGGGTAGAGAATTCACCCCTCCACTTT	CASDRVENSPLHF
TRBV6-1	TRBJ2-4	.	.	TGTGCCAGATCGCAGGGCCCCGGGGGCATTCAGTACTTC	CARSQGPGGIQYF
TRBV5-4	TRBJ1-1	.	TRBD1	TGTGCCAGCTCTCCCGGGACAGCGGTAACTGAAGCTTTCTTT	CASSPGTAVTEAFF
TRBV2	TRBJ1-6	few	.	TGTGCCAGCCGACAGAATAATTCACCCCTCCACTTT	CASRQNNSPLHF
TRBV28	TRBJ2-5	.	TRBD2	TGTGCCAGCAGTTCGATAGCGGGAGTGAGGGAGACCCAGTACTTC	CASSSIAGVRETQYF
TRBV5-4	TRBJ2-1	few	.	TGTGCCAGCAGCTCTCTCACTTTCAATGAGCAGTTCTTC	CASSSLTFNEQFF